This T cell receptor (beta chain) was profiled in a study of OX40 agonist ivuxolimab in advanced cancers. The overall study: Three patients responded partially, comprising one with hepatocellular carcinoma and two with cutaneous melanoma.

Clones were read by immunoSEQ multiplex PCR, and TCRdb kept only the in-frame ones, dropping some. Among 50,000 to 80,000 clones, around 80% were seen once, and the ten largest hold around 2.1%. CDR1 and CDR2 (germline): LNHDA, SQIVND (reference sequence). Between the trimmed V and J ends, which lost 6 bases and 6 bases, there was a span of 12 bases. The CDR3 totals 13 residues. The clonotype originates from an adult with an advanced solid tumor such as melanoma, head and neck, liver or kidney cancer. The sequences come from CD4+ or CD8+ T cells sorted from blood, collected in a trial of the OX40 agonist ivuxolimab. J is TRBJ2-1 and V is TRBV19; D is ambiguous. As DNA, the CDR3 is TGTGCCAGTAGCTCCGTTTTCACCAATGAGCAGTTCTTC. Protein product: CASSSVFTNEQFF.